The 8 T cell receptor beta chains below were found in one sample sequenced in a study of blood T cells in healthy people across ages. A second 7 to 11 cycle PCR used barcoded and J-beta primers. TCRdb recomputed calls from the 5' RACE reads with MiXCR, one row per CDR3 protein. The sample gives approximately 900,000 distinct CDR3 sequences, about 48% of which show up once; about an eighth is in the top ten. The sequencing input was blood. The receptors originated from a man younger than 40 in good health.

This clonotype showed up many times. V is TRBV14 and J is TRBJ2-7; no reliable D call. V was pared by 1 base and J by 0 bases, with 7 bases between. The CDR3 is made up of 14 amino acids. Germline lookup yields CDR1 SGHDN and CDR2 FVKESK. The DNA for the CDR3 is TGTGCCAGCAGCCAAGTCCTGAGCTCCTACGAGCAGTACTTC. This encodes CASSQVLSSYEQYF.

This clonotype was seen more than once but under ten times. The J gene is TRBJ2-7, the V gene TRBV2, with D perhaps matching TRBD1 or TRBD2 (6 bases each). V lost 6 bases and J lost 0, with 21 bases in between. Germline V gene lookup returns CDR1 SNHLY and CDR2 FYNNEI. The CDR3 extends over 17 amino acids. The CDR3 coding sequence is TGTGCCAGCAGGGAACAGGGATTCGGGGGTAGCTCCTACGAGCAGTACTTC. It is translated as CASREQGFGGSSYEQYF.

The chain joins TRBV2 to TRBJ2-1; 7 bases line up with TRBD1. The CDR3 is made up of 15 amino acids. CDR1 is SNHLY, CDR2 FYNNEI, per germline. J gave up 3 bases and V 6 bases, and 8 bases lay outside the gene matches. The CDR3 loop reads CASRWGQTFYNEQFF. CDR3 sequence (DNA): TGTGCCAGCAGGTGGGGACAGACCTTCTACAATGAGCAGTTCTTC.

Written as DNA, the CDR3 is TGCAGTGCTATTCCGGACAGCAACTCCTACGAGCAGTACTTC. It is translated as CSAIPDSNSYEQYF. This sequence joins TRBV20-1 and TRBJ2-7; perhaps TRBD1 as D (6 bases). V shed 4 bases and J shed 0 bases, with 13 bases lying between them. Germline V CDR1 and CDR2: DFQATT, SNEGSKA (reference sequence). There are 14 residues in the CDR3.

Points on this clonotype: Given a much more abundant clone one base away, this may be a read error. CDR3 loop: CAGGLKRGVSNTGELFF. CDR3 DNA sequence: TGTGCCGGCGGACTTAAGCGGGGCGTTTCGAACACCGGGGAGCTGTTTTTT. The chain employs TRBV13 and TRBJ2-2; TRBD2 aligns across 7 bases. Germline CDR1 and CDR2: PRHDT and FYEKMQ (reference sequence). The CDR3 consists of 17 residues. V lost 11 bases, J lost 0 bases, and 15 bases stayed unmatched.

The V gene is TRBV20-1, the J gene TRBJ1-2; D not certain. The germline CDR1 and CDR2 sequences are DFQATT and SNEGSKA (reference sequence). The V end was cut by 4 bases, the J end by 0 bases, with 12 bases between. CDR3 length: 14 residues. The CDR3 loop reads CSAKRGGTNYGYTF. Written as DNA, the CDR3 is TGCAGTGCTAAGAGAGGCGGCACTAACTATGGCTACACCTTC.

This clonotype was detected only a few times. The V call is TRBV10-3, the J call TRBJ2-7, with TRBD2 identical over 13 bases. The CDR3 sequence is 17 residues long. The germline V gene encodes CDR1 ENHRY and CDR2 SYGVKD. Unmatched junction bases numbered 4, after V lost 2 bases and J lost 0 bases. CDR3 bases: TGTGCCATCAGTGAGGGACTAGCGGGGGCCAACTCCTACGAGCAGTACTTC. Translating it yields CAISEGLAGANSYEQYF.

The CDR3 coding sequence is TGCAGCGTGGAAACAGGGTCAGCTAACTATGGCTACACCTTC. It yields the protein CSVETGSANYGYTF. The chain carries TRBV29-1 and TRBJ1-2, with D possibly matching TRBD1 (6 bases). Trimming shortened V by 6 bases and J by 0 bases, and 14 bases separated the two germline ends. The CDR3 has 14 residues. Germline CDR1 reads SQVTM; CDR2 reads ANQGSEA.